Listed below are T cell receptor beta chains from one sample, sequenced in a study of type 1 regulatory T cells. TCRdb reprocessed the reads with MiXCR, giving one entry per CDR3 protein. The table has approximately 100,000 distinct CDR3 sequences, 30% to 35% seen once. Sequenced sample: CD4+ T cells, either the whole sample or a sorted fraction (not recorded which). These receptors came from a human donor in good health. CDR3s include the opening cysteine and the closing phenylalanine or tryptophan. Each record gives: J gene, clone size, D gene, V gene, CDR3 DNA, CDR3 protein. D genes are given only for firm matches. Not all rows give a size; the values are once, few, many and, for expanded clones, a class.

TRBJ2-3,few,-,TRBV27,TGTGCCAGCAGTTTTACAAGGGTCGCAGATACGCAGTATTTT,CASSFTRVADTQYF
TRBJ2-1,-,TRBD1,TRBV19,TGTGCCAGTAGTCCCGGGACAGGGGATGTCAATGAGCAGTTCTTC,CASSPGTGDVNEQFF
TRBJ2-3,few,-,TRBV6-1,TGTGCCAGCAGTGAGGTTGGATATTCGGATACGCAGTATTTT,CASSEVGYSDTQYF
TRBJ1-2,many,TRBD1,TRBV20-1,TGCAGTGCTAGGGGACAGGAGAACTATGGCTACACCTTC,CSARGQENYGYTF
TRBJ1-3,-,-,TRBV6-1,TGTGCCAGCAGTGAATCATCCCCACGAAGCTCTGGAAACACCATATATTTT,CASSESSPRSSGNTIYF
TRBJ2-1,-,TRBD2,TRBV5-6,TGTGCCAGCAGCCTTCCGGGACTAGCCATGAACGAGCAGTTCTTC,CASSLPGLAMNEQFF
TRBJ2-3,-,-,TRBV7-2,TGTGCCAGCAGTGTTCCCCTCACCACCAGGATGGTAGATACGCAGTATTTT,CASSVPLTTRMVDTQYF
TRBJ1-5,few,-,TRBV6-5,TGTGCCAGCAGTCCGATCGGGCGGCGGGAACGACAGCCCCAGCATTTT,CASSPIGRRERQPQHF
TRBJ2-2,-,TRBD1,TRBV9,TGTGCCAGCAGCGTGGGACAGGGGGCTTTCTCCGCCGGGGAGCTGTTTTTT,CASSVGQGAFSAGELFF
TRBJ2-7,few,-,TRBV18,TGTGCCAGCTCAGCAGGGAGATACGAGCAGTACTTC,CASSAGRYEQYF
TRBJ2-2,few,TRBD1,TRBV5-1,TGCGCCAGCAGCTTGACGGGACAGGGGAACACCGGGGAGCTGTTTTTT,CASSLTGQGNTGELFF
TRBJ2-7,-,TRBD1,TRBV9,TGTGCCAGCAGCCGGGACAGGTACGAGCAGTACTTC,CASSRDRYEQYF
TRBJ2-7,-,-,TRBV7-2,TGTGCCAGCAGCCCGTGGACAGACTACGAGCAGTACTTC,CASSPWTDYEQYF
TRBJ2-5,-,-,TRBV18,TGTGCCAGCTCACCGGACGGGGAGACCCAGTACTTC,CASSPDGETQYF
TRBJ1-1,-,-,TRBV3-1,TGTGCCAGCAGCGGGTCAGGGGCGAACACTGAAGCTTTCTTT,CASSGSGANTEAFF
TRBJ1-5,-,-,TRBV19,TGTGCCAGTAGTCTAGAGGCATGGACAGCCGTCCAGTCCCAGCATTTT,CASSLEAWTAVQSQHF
TRBJ2-7,-,-,TRBV5-1,TGCGCCAGCAGCTTGGATGGGGGTGGCGAGCAGTACTTC,CASSLDGGGEQYF
TRBJ2-1,-,TRBD2,TRBV7-2,TGTGCCAGCAGCCCCCCTAGCGGGAGGATGCTTTGGAATGAGCAGTTCTTC,CASSPPSGRMLWNEQFF
TRBJ1-1,-,-,TRBV7-2,TGTGCCAGCAGAGCGCCTGGGGTGAACACTGAAGCTTTCTTT,CASRAPGVNTEAFF
TRBJ2-3,few,-,TRBV10-3,TGTGCCATCTCTCTTGCGGCAGGGTACCCTGGCACAGATACGCAGTATTTT,CAISLAAGYPGTDTQYF
TRBJ2-1,once,TRBD2,TRBV18,TGTGCCAGCTCACCATCGGAGCGCGGGAGTATCAATGAGCAGTTCTTC,CASSPSERGSINEQFF
TRBJ2-2,few,TRBD1,TRBV7-2,TGTGCCAGCAGCCTACGGGGGTGGACAGGGGGCACCGGGGAGCTGTTTTTT,CASSLRGWTGGTGELFF
TRBJ1-2,-,-,TRBV28,TGTGCCAGCAGTTTAGGTCGGGGGCAGGGCTATGGCTACTCCTTC,CASSLGRGQGYGYSF